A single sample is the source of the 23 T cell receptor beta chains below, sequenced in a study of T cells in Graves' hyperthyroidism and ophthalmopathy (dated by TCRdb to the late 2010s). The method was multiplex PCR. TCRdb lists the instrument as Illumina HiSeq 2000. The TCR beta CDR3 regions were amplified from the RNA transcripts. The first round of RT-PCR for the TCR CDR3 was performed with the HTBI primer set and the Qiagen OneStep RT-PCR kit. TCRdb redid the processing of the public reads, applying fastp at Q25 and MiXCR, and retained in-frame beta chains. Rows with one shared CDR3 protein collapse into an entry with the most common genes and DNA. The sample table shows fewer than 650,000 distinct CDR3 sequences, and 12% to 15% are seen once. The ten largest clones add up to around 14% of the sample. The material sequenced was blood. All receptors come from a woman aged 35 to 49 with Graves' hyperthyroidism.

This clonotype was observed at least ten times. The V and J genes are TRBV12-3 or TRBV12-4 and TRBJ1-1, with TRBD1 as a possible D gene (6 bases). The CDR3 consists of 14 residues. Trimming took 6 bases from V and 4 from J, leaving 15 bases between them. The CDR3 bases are TGTGCCAGCAGCCTTAACACAGGGTCCACTGAAGCTTTCTTT. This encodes CASSLNTGSTEAFF.

CDR3 in amino acids: CASSLGSLSGNTIYF. DNA of the CDR3: TGTGCCAGCAGTTTAGGAAGCCTTTCTGGAAACACCATATATTTT. The gene calls are TRBV28 and TRBJ1-3; the D is unclear. This CDR3 has 15 amino acids. Per germline, CDR1 MDHEN and CDR2 SYDVKM. V lost 2 bases and J 1 base, leaving 9 bases between the germline ends.

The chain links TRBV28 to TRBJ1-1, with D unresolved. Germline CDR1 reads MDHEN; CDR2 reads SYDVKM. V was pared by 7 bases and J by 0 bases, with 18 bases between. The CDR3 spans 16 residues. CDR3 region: CASIPILRVLNTEAFF. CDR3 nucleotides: TGTGCCAGCATTCCAATTCTTAGGGTCCTGAACACTGAAGCTTTCTTT.

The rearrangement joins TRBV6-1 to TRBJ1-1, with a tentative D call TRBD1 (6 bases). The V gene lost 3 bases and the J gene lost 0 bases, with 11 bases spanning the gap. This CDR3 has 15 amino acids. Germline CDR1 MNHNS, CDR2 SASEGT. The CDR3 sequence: CASSDQGTLNTEAFF. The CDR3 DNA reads TGTGCCAGCAGTGACCAAGGGACATTGAACACTGAAGCTTTCTTT.

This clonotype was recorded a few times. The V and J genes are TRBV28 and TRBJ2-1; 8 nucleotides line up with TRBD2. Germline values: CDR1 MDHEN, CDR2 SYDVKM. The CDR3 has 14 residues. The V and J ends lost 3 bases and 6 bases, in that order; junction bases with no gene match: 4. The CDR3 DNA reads TGTGCCAGCAGTTTTGGGACTAGGGTCAATGAGCAGTTCTTC. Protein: CASSFGTRVNEQFF.

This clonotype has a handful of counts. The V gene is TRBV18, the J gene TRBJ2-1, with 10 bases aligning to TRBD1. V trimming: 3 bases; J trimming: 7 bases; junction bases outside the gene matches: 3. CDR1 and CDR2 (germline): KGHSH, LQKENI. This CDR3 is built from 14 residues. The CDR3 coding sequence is TGTGCCAGCTCACCCGGGACAGGGGTGAATGAGCAGTTCTTC. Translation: CASSPGTGVNEQFF.

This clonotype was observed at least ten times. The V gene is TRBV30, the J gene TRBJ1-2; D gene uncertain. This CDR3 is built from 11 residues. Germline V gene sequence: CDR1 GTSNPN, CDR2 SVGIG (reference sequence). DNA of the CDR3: TGTTCGGCGGGGAGAGACTATGGCTACACCTTC. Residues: CSAGRDYGYTF.

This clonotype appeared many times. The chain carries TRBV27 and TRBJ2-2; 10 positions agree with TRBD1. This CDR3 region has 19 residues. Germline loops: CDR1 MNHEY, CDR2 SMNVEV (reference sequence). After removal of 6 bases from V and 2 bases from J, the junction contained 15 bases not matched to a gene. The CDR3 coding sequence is TGTGCCAGCAGAAGAACCGCCGGGACAGGGGCCGCCAACACCGGGGAGCTGTTTTTT. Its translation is CASRRTAGTGAANTGELFF.

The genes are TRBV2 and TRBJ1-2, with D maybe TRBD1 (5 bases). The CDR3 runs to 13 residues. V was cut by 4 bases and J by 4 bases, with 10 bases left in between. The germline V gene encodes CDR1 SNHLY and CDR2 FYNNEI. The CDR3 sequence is CASSAGTPYGYTF. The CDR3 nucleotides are TGTGCCAGCAGTGCTGGGACCCCCTATGGCTACACCTTC.

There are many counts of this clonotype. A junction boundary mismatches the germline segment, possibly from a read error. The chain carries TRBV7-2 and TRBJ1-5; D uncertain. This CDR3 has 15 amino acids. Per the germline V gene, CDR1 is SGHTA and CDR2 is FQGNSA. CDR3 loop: CASSLAGVGNQPQHF. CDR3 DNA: TGTGCCAGCAGCCTAGCGGGAGTAGGCAATCAGCCCCAGCATTTT. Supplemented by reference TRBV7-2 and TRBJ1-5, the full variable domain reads GAGVSQSPSNKVTEKGKDVELRCDPISGHTALYWYRQSLGQGLEFLIYFQGNSAPDKSGLPSDRFSAERTGGSVSTLTIQRTQQEDSAVYLCASSLAGVGNQPQHFGDGTRLSIL.

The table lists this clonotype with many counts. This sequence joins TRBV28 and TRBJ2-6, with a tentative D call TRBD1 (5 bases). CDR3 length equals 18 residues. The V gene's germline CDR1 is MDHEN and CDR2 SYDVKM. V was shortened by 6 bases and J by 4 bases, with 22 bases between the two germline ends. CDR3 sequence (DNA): TGTGCCAGCAGCCCGCCGGTGGGGCTCTTTGGAGGGGCCAACGTCCTGACTTTC. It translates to CASSPPVGLFGGANVLTF.

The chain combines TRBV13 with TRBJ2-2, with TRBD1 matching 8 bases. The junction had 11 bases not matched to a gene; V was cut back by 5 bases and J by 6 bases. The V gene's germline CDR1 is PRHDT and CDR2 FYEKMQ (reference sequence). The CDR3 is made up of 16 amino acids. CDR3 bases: TGTGCCAGCAGCCGAGCCGGGACAGGATTTGCCGGGGAGCTGTTTTTT. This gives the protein CASSRAGTGFAGELFF.

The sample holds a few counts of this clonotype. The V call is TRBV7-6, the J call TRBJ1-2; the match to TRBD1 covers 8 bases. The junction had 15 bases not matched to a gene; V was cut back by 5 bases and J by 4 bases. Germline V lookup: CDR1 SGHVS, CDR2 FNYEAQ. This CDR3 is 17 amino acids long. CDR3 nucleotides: TGTGCCAGCAGCACCAGACTCGGACAGGGCGAAGGCTATGGCTACACCTTC. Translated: CASSTRLGQGEGYGYTF.

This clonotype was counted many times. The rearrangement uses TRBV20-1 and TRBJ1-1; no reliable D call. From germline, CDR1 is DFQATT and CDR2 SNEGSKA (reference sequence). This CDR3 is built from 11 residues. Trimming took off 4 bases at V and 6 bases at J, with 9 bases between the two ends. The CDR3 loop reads CSAIKEAEAFF. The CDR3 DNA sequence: TGCAGTGCTATAAAGGAGGCTGAAGCTTTCTTT.

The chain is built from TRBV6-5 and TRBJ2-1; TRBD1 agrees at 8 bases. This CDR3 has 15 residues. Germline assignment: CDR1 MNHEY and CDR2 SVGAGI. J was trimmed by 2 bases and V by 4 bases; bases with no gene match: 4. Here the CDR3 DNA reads TGTGCCAGCAGTTCCCAGGACAGGGCCTACAATGAGCAGTTCTTC. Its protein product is CASSSQDRAYNEQFF.

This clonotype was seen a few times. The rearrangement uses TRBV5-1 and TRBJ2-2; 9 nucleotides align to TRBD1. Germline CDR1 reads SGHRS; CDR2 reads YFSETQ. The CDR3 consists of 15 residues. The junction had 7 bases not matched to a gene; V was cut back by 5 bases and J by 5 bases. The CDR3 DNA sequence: TGCGCCAGCAGTTACCTACAGGGGGCGACCGGGGAGCTGTTTTTT. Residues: CASSYLQGATGELFF.

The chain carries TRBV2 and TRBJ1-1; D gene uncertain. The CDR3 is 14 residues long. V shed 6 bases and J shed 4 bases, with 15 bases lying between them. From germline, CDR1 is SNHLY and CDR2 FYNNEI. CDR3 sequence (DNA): TGTGCCAGCAGCCCGTCCCAGGTAGGCACTGAAGCTTTCTTT. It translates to CASSPSQVGTEAFF.

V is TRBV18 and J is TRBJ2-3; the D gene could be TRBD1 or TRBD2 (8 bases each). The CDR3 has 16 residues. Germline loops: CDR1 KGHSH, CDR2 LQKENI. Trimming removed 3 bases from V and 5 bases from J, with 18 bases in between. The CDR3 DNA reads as TGTGCCAGCTCACCCCGGGGGGGACAGGCGCTAGATACGCAGTATTTT. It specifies CASSPRGGQALDTQYF.

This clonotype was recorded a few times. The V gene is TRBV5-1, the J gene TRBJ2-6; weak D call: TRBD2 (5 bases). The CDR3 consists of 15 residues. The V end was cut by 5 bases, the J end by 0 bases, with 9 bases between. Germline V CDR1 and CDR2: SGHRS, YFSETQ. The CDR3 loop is CASSHGGSGANVLTF. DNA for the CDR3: TGCGCCAGCAGTCATGGAGGCTCTGGGGCCAACGTCCTGACTTTC.

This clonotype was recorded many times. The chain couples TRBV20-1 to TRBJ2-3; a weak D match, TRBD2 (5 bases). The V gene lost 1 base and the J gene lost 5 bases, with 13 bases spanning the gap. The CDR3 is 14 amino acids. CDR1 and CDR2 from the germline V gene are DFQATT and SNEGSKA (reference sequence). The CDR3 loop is CSARGGLAVDTQYF. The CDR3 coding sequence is TGCAGTGCTAGAGGCGGGCTAGCAGTAGATACGCAGTATTTT.

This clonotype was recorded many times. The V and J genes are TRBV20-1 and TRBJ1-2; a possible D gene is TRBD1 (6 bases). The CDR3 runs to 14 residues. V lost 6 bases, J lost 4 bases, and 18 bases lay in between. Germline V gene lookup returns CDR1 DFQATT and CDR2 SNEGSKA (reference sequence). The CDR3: CSAPGGGAGYGYTF. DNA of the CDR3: TGCAGTGCGCCCGGGGGGGGCGCGGGCTATGGCTACACCTTC.

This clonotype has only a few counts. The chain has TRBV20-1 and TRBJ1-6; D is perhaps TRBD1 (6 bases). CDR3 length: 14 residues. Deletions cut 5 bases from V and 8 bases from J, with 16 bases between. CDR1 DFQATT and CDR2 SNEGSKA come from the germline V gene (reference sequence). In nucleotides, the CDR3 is TGCAGTGCTGGGGGCGTATCAAGGGATTCACCCCTCCACTTT. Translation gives CSAGGVSRDSPLHF.

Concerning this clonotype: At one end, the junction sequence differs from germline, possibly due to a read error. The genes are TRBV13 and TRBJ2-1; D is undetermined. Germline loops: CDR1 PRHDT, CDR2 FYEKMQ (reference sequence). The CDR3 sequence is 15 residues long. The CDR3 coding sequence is TGCGCCAGCAGCCAAGCTAGGGTTAACTACAATGAGCAGTTCTTC. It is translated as CASSQARVNYNEQFF.